This T cell receptor (beta chain) was observed in a study of cytomegalovirus exposure and HLA in healthy donors. Findings and limits, study-wide: An analysis was carried out at a later point. It showed that HLA-associated TCR beta chains were more clonally expanded than equally common non-associated chains. The number of N-insertions in an Asian-associated ancestry cluster was reportedly below the approximately 700-donor mean in a later analysis.

The CDR3 is 15 residues long. Germline values: CDR1 SGHAT, CDR2 FQNNGV. V shed 7 bases and J 12 bases; nucleotides not matched to a gene: 10. PCR employed 60 Vbeta and 13 Jbeta primers. TCRdb's table, derived via immunoSEQ multiplex PCR, lists solely in-frame clones and lacks some. In the table there are 80,000 to 100,000 clones, about 67% of which are singletons. Of note for this clone: Its antigen is not known.

Sequenced sample: PBMCs. This sequence originates from a woman aged 18 to 35 in good health and CMV-seropositive. The genes are TRBV11-2 and TRBJ2-1; 15 nucleotides match TRBD2. DNA for the CDR3: TGTGCCAGCAAGACGGGACTAGCGGGAGGAGATGGGCAGTTCTTC. This gives the protein CASKTGLAGGDGQFF.